This paragraph covers one T cell receptor (beta chain) sequence. The sample belongs to a study of T cell repertoires in ileal Crohn's disease. Profiled with immunoSEQ multiplex PCR; TCRdb holds only in-frame clones, not every one. The table has some 60,000 clones, 70% to 90% seen once; the top ten hold over 2%. The time point here: neoterminal ileum biopsy at postoperative endoscopy, about 6 months after surgery. The CDR3 length is 16 residues. Trimming took off 4 bases at V and 0 bases at J, with 14 bases between the two ends. CDR1 is SGHNT and CDR2 is YYREEE in the germline V gene (reference sequence).

V is TRBV5-4 and J is TRBJ2-1; tentative D call: TRBD1 (6 bases). The origin of this receptor is an adult with Crohn's disease. Sequencing was done on a sample of ileal tissue. The CDR3 DNA sequence: TGTGCCAGCAGCCCACCTGGACAGACCTCCTACAATGAGCAGTTCTTC. This encodes CASSPPGQTSYNEQFF.